This TCR beta chain was sequenced for a study of OX40 agonist ivuxolimab in advanced cancers. Study overall: While on treatment, patients had intravenous ivuxolimab at 0.01 to 10 mg/kg every 2 weeks. Study-level points and caveats: Antigen specificity remained undetermined for the expanded peripheral T cells.

Sequenced by immunoSEQ multiplex PCR; TCRdb stores in-frame clones only, minus some. The sample lists 60,000 to 70,000 clones; around 80% were seen once. Comment on this clone: Its antigen is not identified.

The specimen comprised CD4+ or CD8+ T cells sorted from blood, sampled in a trial of the OX40 agonist ivuxolimab. The origin of this receptor is an adult with an advanced solid tumor such as melanoma, head and neck, liver or kidney cancer.

Here the CDR3 reads CASSVQGSGANVLTF. As DNA, the CDR3 is TGTGCCAGCAGCGTACAGGGCTCTGGGGCCAACGTCCTGACTTTC. The chain employs TRBV9 and TRBJ2-6; D may be TRBD1 (5 bases). The V gene's germline CDR1 is SGDLS and CDR2 YYNGEE. This CDR3 is built from 15 residues. The V gene lost 1 base and the J gene lost 0 bases, with 5 bases spanning the gap.